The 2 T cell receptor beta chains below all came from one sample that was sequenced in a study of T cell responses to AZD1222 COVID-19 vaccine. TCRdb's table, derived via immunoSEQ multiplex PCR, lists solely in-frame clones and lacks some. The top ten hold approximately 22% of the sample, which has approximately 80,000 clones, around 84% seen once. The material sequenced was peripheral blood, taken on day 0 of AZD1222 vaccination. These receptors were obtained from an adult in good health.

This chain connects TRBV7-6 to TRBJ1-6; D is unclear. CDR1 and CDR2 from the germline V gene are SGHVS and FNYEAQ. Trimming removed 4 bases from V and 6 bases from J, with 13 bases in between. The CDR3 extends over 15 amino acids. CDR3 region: CASSSAARSNSPLHF. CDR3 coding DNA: TGTGCCAGCAGCTCCGCGGCGAGAAGTAATTCACCCCTCCACTTT.

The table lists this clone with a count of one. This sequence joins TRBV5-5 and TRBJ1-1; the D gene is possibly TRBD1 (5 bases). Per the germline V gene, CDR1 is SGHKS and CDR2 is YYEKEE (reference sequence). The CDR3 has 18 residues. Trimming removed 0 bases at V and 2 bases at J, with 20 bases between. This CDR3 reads CASSLEELGRGDNTEAFF. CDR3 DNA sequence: TGTGCCAGCAGCTTGGAAGAACTCGGGAGAGGGGATAACACTGAAGCTTTCTTT. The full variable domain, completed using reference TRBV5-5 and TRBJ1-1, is DAGVTQSPTHLIKTRGQQVTLRCSPISGHKSVSWYQQVLGQGPQFIFQYYEKEERGRGNFPDRFSARQFPNYSSELNVNALLLGDSALYLCASSLEELGRGDNTEAFFGQGTRLTVV.